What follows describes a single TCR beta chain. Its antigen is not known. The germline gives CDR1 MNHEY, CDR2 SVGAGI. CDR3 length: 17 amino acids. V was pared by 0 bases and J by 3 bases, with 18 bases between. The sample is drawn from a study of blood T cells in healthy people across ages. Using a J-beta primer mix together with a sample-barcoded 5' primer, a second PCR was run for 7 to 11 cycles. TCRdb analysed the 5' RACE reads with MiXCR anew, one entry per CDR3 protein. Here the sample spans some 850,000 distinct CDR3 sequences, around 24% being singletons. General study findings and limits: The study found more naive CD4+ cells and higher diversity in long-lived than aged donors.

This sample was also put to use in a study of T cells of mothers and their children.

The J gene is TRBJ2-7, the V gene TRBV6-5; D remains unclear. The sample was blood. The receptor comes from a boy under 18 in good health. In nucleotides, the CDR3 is TGTGCCAGCAGTTACTCGAACGAACAGACAAACTTCTACGAGCAGTACTTC. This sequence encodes CASSYSNEQTNFYEQYF.